One sample yielded the 23 T cell receptor beta chains listed below, sequenced in a study of post-analysis software for immune sequencing data. No antigen has been identified for these receptors. Unique molecular identifiers tagged the TCR beta cDNA libraries. TCRdb reanalysed the PCR reads using MiXCR and keeps one entry per CDR3 protein. Found here are just over 250,000 distinct CDR3 sequences, 35% to 40% of them singletons; the top ten hold under 5.5%. The study, taken as a whole, reports: Higher frequency in patients than in controls was seen for several TRBV segments, with TRBV5-6, TRBV5-1 and TRBV20-1 among them.

The sequenced sample consisted of blood. The source of these receptors is a girl aged 10-17 years with multiple sclerosis.

With respect to this clonotype: A much larger clonotype is one base distant, so this may be a read error. This sequence joins TRBV20-1 and TRBJ1-4, with a possible D match to TRBD1 (6 bases). The CDR3 spans 15 residues. Germline V gene data show CDR1 as DFQATT and CDR2 as SNEGSKA (reference sequence). The V end was cut by 3 bases, the J end by 12 bases, with 23 bases between. The CDR3 region is CSASSGGVEGGELFF. The CDR3 region has the DNA TGCAGTGCTAGCTCCGGGGGCGTAGAGGGGGGAGAACTGTTTTTT.

There are many counts of this clonotype. The chain employs TRBV12-3 or TRBV12-4 and TRBJ2-1; D perhaps matches TRBD2 (6 bases). V gave up 8 bases and J gave up 5 bases, with 19 bases separating them. CDR3 length: 15 residues. The CDR3 loop is CASHPLGEVNNEQFF. CDR3 sequence (DNA): TGTGCCAGCCATCCACTGGGGGAGGTGAACAATGAGCAGTTCTTC.

This clonotype was observed a handful of times. The chain recombines TRBV29-1 with TRBJ2-5; D ambiguous. Trimming cost V 0 bases and J 5 bases, with 22 bases left between them. Germline V gene lookup returns CDR1 SQVTM and CDR2 ANQGSEA. This CDR3 is 17 amino acids long. The CDR3, as DNA: TGCAGCGTTGAAGAAACAACCCTATTAGGCGGATGGGAGACCCAGTACTTC. This codes for CSVEETTLLGGWETQYF.

This clonotype was detected many times. V and J are TRBV4-2 and TRBJ2-1; unclear D gene. This CDR3 region has 13 residues. The V end was cut by 1 base, the J end by 7 bases, with 8 bases between. CDR1 LGHNA and CDR2 YNFKEQ come from the germline V gene. The chain's CDR3 is CASSQGVGNEQFF. Here the CDR3 DNA reads TGTGCCAGCAGCCAAGGCGTGGGAAATGAGCAGTTCTTC.

The V and J genes are TRBV6-1 and TRBJ1-1; 7 positions agree with TRBD1. The V gene's germline CDR1 is MNHNS and CDR2 SASEGT. This CDR3 contains 14 residues. The V segment lost 2 bases and the J segment 1 base; nucleotides outside the gene matches: 1. The CDR3 nucleotides are TGTGCCAGCAGTGAAAGGGACAGGAACACTGAAGCTTTCTTT. Translating gives CASSERDRNTEAFF.

This clonotype was counted many times. V and J are TRBV10-3 and TRBJ1-5, with D possibly TRBD1 on 5 matching bases. The V gene's germline CDR1 is ENHRY and CDR2 SYGVKD. This CDR3 spans 13 amino acids. Deletions cut 3 bases from V and 7 bases from J, with 10 bases between. CDR3 in DNA: TGTGCCATCAGTGACAGGGTAGGCCAGCCCCAGCATTTT. This codes for CAISDRVGQPQHF.

The chain carries TRBV4-3 and TRBJ1-6, with TRBD1 matching 7 bases. Trimming removed 0 bases from V and 10 bases from J; junction bases left unmatched: 15. Germline V CDR1 and CDR2: LGHNA, YSLEER. The CDR3 contains 18 residues. CDR3 in amino acids: CASSQDSYGGRGGSPLHF. In nucleotides, the CDR3 is TGCGCCAGCAGCCAAGATAGTTACGGGGGGCGAGGGGGCTCACCCCTCCACTTT.

Many counts were recorded for this clonotype. The chain couples TRBV28 to TRBJ2-6, with D unresolved. The germline V and J ends were trimmed by 6 bases and 1 base, with 13 bases remaining between them. Germline CDR1 MDHEN, CDR2 SYDVKM. The CDR3 contains 16 residues. The CDR3 sequence is CASSPDKVSGANVLTF. CDR3 DNA sequence: TGTGCCAGCAGCCCCGATAAGGTATCTGGGGCCAACGTCCTGACTTTC.

This clonotype has ten or more counts. The J gene is TRBJ2-7, the V gene TRBV11-2; D not certain. The CDR3 runs to 13 residues. Germline V gives CDR1 SGHAT, CDR2 FQNNGV. V lost 0 bases, J lost 2 bases, and 5 bases lay in between. CDR3 region: CASSLDLPYEQYF. In DNA, the CDR3 is TGTGCCAGCAGCTTAGATCTCCCCTACGAGCAGTACTTC.

This clonotype was counted between two and nine times. The V gene is TRBV20-1, the J gene TRBJ1-2; maybe TRBD1 (6 bases). This CDR3 has 14 amino acids. The V end was cut by 4 bases, the J end by 0 bases, with 12 bases between. CDR1 and CDR2 (germline): DFQATT, SNEGSKA (reference sequence). The CDR3 spells CSAKGGDTNYGYTF. In nucleotides, the CDR3 is TGCAGTGCTAAGGGAGGGGACACTAACTATGGCTACACCTTC.

V is TRBV25-1 and J is TRBJ1-1; no firm D call. The length of the CDR3 is 12 residues. Germline loops: CDR1 MGHDK, CDR2 SYGVNS. Trimming stripped 6 bases from V and 7 bases from J, with 12 bases between. CDR3 nucleotides: TGTGCCAGCAGCGTGGGGAGCAATGAAGCTTTCTTT. It translates to CASSVGSNEAFF. Full variable domain (outside the CDR3, taken from reference TRBV25-1 and TRBJ1-1): EADIYQTPRYLVIGTGKKITLECSQTMGHDKMYWYQQDPGMELHLIHYSYGVNSTEKGDLSSESTVSRIRTEHFPLTLESARPSHTSQYLCASSVGSNEAFFGQGTRLTVV.

V gene TRBV6-2 or TRBV6-3 combines with J gene TRBJ2-5; D is perhaps TRBD2 (6 bases). V dropped 6 bases and J dropped 1 base, with 15 bases sitting between them. The germline V gene has CDR1 MNHEY and CDR2 SVGEGT. The CDR3 runs 15 residues. This chain's CDR3 is CASRQPGGAQETQYF. The CDR3 DNA is TGTGCCAGCAGACAGCCTGGCGGGGCCCAAGAGACCCAGTACTTC.

The chain carries TRBV7-2 and TRBJ2-1; 10 bases are a match to TRBD2. The CDR3 is 15 residues long. Per the germline V gene, CDR1 is SGHTA and CDR2 is FQGNSA. V shed 5 bases, J shed 7 bases, and the junction held 8 bases outside the gene matches. The CDR3 loop is CASSNLAGGRNEQFF. In DNA form, the CDR3 reads TGTGCCAGCAGCAACTTAGCGGGGGGTAGGAATGAGCAGTTCTTC.

V usage is TRBV19 and J usage is TRBJ2-5; TRBD2 is a possible D gene (8 bases). V was cut by 3 bases and J by 9 bases, with 14 bases left in between. This CDR3 has 13 residues. Germline CDR1 LNHDA, CDR2 SQIVND (reference sequence). CDR3 loop: CASSMDRREAQYF. The CDR3 nucleotides are TGTGCCAGTAGTATGGACAGGCGGGAGGCCCAGTACTTC.

This clonotype was seen at least ten times. The chain is built from TRBV21-1 and TRBJ2-5; the D call of TRBD1 is as the table states it, not checked on the DNA. TRBV21-1 is described as a pseudogene. This CDR3 is built from 15 residues. The CDR3 loop is CASSGRKTGQETQYF. Written as DNA, the CDR3 is TGTGCCAGCAGCGGCCGGAAGACAGGCCAAGAGACCCAGTACTTC.

Ten or more counts support this clonotype. V is TRBV20-1 and J is TRBJ2-3; 15 bases align to TRBD2. This CDR3 is 15 amino acids long. After removal of 3 bases from V and 4 bases from J, the junction contained 2 bases not matched to a gene. Germline values: CDR1 DFQATT, CDR2 SNEGSKA (reference sequence). This CDR3 is CSASRTSGGADTQYF. The DNA of the CDR3 is TGCAGTGCTAGTCGGACTAGCGGGGGGGCAGATACGCAGTATTTT.

This clonotype was recorded at least ten times. This chain links TRBV10-3 with TRBJ2-1, with D maybe TRBD1 (6 bases). Per germline, CDR1 ENHRY and CDR2 SYGVKD. V was trimmed by 7 bases and J by 7 bases, leaving 17 bases between them. There are 14 residues in the CDR3. This chain's CDR3 is CAIMVQGLRNEQFF. CDR3 bases: TGTGCCATCATGGTACAGGGCCTGAGGAATGAGCAGTTCTTC.

The table lists this clonotype with a few counts. V is TRBV7-9 and J is TRBJ2-2; D not certain. The CDR3 totals 15 residues. CDR1 and CDR2 from the germline V gene are SEHNR and FQNEAQ (reference sequence). Trimming cost V 3 bases and J 1 base, with 9 bases left between them. The CDR3 loop is CASSFSAQNTGELFF. Written as DNA, the CDR3 is TGTGCCAGCAGCTTCTCCGCCCAGAACACCGGGGAGCTGTTTTTT.

The V and J genes are TRBV19 and TRBJ1-2; maybe TRBD1 (6 bases). V was clipped by 5 bases and J by 3 bases, with 10 bases between them. CDR3 length: 13 amino acids. CDR1 is LNHDA and CDR2 is SQIVND in the germline V gene (reference sequence). The CDR3 here is CASSFGQHYGYTF. The CDR3 DNA reads TGTGCCAGTAGTTTCGGACAGCACTATGGCTACACCTTC.

This clonotype was recorded at least ten times. V usage is TRBV29-1 and J usage is TRBJ1-2; D remains unclear. The CDR3 spans 12 residues. Trimming took off 3 bases at V and 5 bases at J, with 10 bases between the two ends. CDR1 SQVTM and CDR2 ANQGSEA come from the germline V gene. The CDR3 nucleotides are TGCAGCGTTGAGACTAGTGGATATGGCTACACCTTC. It is translated as CSVETSGYGYTF.

The sample holds many counts of this clonotype. The chain combines TRBV5-6 with TRBJ2-5; unclear D gene. Trimming took off 0 bases at V and 4 bases at J, with 7 bases between the two ends. Germline V gene data show CDR1 as SGHDT and CDR2 as YYEEEE. This CDR3 spans 13 amino acids. In DNA form, the CDR3 reads TGTGCCAGCAGCTTGGAGGGTCCAGAGACCCAGTACTTC. This encodes CASSLEGPETQYF.

This clonotype was counted a few times. V and J are TRBV30 and TRBJ2-3; no clear D. V dropped 0 bases and J dropped 7 bases, with 14 bases sitting between them. The V gene's germline CDR1 is GTSNPN and CDR2 SVGIG (reference sequence). The CDR3 loop spans 14 amino acids. The CDR3 reads CAWSVVRAYNTQYF. The CDR3 DNA follows: TGTGCCTGGAGTGTAGTACGAGCCTACAATACGCAGTATTTT.

The gene calls are TRBV10-3 and TRBJ2-1, with a possible D match to TRBD2 (5 bases). V dropped 0 bases and J dropped 8 bases, with 11 bases sitting between them. Per the germline V gene, CDR1 is ENHRY and CDR2 is SYGVKD. CDR3 length: 14 amino acids. The CDR3 coding sequence is TGTGCCATCAGTGAGTCGAGGGAGTCGGATGAGCAGTTCTTC. This codes for CAISESRESDEQFF.